This TCR beta chain was identified during a study of blood T cell repertoires in COVID-19. Generated by immunoSEQ multiplex PCR, the TCRdb table keeps only in-frame clones and is missing some. This table holds some 56,000 clones, about 84% found once. This CDR3 has 14 residues. Trimming shortened V by 0 bases and J by 4 bases, and 10 bases separated the two germline ends. Germline CDR1 SGHRS, CDR2 YFSETQ. For this clone: The same CDR3 also results from other DNA sequences found in this sample.

The TCR comes from a man between 60 and 70 years old with acute or convalescent COVID-19. Sequencing used peripheral blood. V is TRBV5-1 and J is TRBJ1-2; weak D call: TRBD1 (6 bases). CDR3 loop: CASSLGTETYGYTF. In DNA, the CDR3 is TGCGCCAGCAGCTTGGGGACAGAGACCTATGGCTACACCTTC.